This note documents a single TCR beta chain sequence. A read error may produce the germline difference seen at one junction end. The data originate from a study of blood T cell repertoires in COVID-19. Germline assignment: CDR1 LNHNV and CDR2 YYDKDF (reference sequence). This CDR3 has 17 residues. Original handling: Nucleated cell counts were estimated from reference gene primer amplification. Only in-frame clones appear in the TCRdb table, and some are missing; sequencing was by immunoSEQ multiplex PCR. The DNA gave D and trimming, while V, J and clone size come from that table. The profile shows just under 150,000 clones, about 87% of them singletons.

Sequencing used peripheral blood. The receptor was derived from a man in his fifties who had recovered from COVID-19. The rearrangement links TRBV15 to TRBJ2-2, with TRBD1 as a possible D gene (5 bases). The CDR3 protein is CATSRDFWGAKTGELFF. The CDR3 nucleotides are TGTGCCACCAGCAGAGATTTCTGGGGCGCGAAGACCGGGGAGCTGTTTTTT. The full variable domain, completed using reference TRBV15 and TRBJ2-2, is DAMVIQNPRYQVTQFGKPVTLSCSQTLNHNVMYWYQQKSSQAPKLLFHYYDKDFNNEADTPDNFQSRRPNTSFCFLDIRSPGLGDTAMYLCATSRDFWGAKTGELFFGEGSRLTVL.